The source of this TCR beta chain is a study of blood T cells in healthy people across ages. Study-wide context: The capture of about one barcoded beta molecule per two T cells was achieved by template switching.

Sample-barcoded 5' priming and a J-beta primer mix drove a second PCR of roughly 6 to 12 cycles. The study obtained at least 3 million CDR3-containing paired-end reads from every sample. One entry per CDR3 protein results from TCRdb running MiXCR on the 5' RACE reads. The table includes approximately 2,000,000 distinct CDR3 sequences, approximately 39% detected once. The CDR3 contains 15 residues. Between the trimmed V and J ends, which lost 2 bases and 0 bases, there was a span of 9 bases. CDR1 is SGHAT, CDR2 FQNNGV, per germline. V is TRBV11-2 and J is TRBJ2-3; D remains unclear. Sequences were obtained from blood. The source is a human donor in good health. CDR3 sequence (DNA): TGTGCCAGCAGCTTAACCATAACTAGCACAGATACGCAGTATTTT. Translation gives CASSLTITSTDTQYF.